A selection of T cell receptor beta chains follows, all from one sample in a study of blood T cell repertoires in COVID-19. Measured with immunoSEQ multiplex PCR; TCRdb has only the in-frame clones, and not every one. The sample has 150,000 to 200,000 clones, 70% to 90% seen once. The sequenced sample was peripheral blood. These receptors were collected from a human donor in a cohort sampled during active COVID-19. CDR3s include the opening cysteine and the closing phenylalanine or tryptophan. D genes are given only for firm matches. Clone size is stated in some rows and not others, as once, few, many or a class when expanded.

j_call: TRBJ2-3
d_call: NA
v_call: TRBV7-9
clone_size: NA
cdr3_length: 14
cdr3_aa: CASSLALATDTQYF
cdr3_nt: TGTGCCAGCAGCTTAGCTCTAGCGACAGATACGCAGTATTTT

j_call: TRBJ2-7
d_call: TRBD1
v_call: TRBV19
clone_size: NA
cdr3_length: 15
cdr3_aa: CASSPRTGSSYEQYF
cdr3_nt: TGTGCCAGTAGTCCCCGGACAGGGAGCTCCTACGAGCAGTACTTC

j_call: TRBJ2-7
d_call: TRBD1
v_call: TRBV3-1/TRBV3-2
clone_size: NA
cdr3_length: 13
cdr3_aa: CASSRQGTYEQYF
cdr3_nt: TGTGCCAGCAGCCGACAGGGGACCTACGAGCAGTACTTC

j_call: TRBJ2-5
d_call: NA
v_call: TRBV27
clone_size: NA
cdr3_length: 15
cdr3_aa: CASSDRGQLQETQYF
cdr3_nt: TGTGCCAGCAGCGATCGAGGGCAGCTACAAGAGACCCAGTACTTC

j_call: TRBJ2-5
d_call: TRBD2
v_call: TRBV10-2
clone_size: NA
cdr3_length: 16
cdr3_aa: CASTDPGLAEQETQYF
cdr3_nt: TGCGCCAGCACCGATCCGGGACTAGCAGAACAAGAGACCCAGTACTTC

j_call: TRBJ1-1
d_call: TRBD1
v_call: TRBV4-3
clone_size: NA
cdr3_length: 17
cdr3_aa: CASSQSATGGMNTEAFF
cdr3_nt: TGCGCCAGCAGCCAATCGGCGACAGGGGGCATGAACACTGAAGCTTTCTTT

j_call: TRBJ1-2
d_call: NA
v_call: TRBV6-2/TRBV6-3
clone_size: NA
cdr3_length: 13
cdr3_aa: CASSYPGQYGYTF
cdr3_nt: TGTGCCAGCAGTTACCCCGGACAGTATGGCTACACCTTC

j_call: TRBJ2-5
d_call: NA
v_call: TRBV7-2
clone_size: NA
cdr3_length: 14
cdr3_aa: CASSSGLRQETQYF
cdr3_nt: TGTGCCAGCAGCTCAGGGCTGAGACAAGAGACCCAGTACTTC

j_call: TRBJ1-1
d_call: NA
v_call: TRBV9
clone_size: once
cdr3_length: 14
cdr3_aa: CASSVADSYTEAFF
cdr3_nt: TGTGCCAGCAGCGTAGCGGACAGCTACACTGAAGCTTTCTTT

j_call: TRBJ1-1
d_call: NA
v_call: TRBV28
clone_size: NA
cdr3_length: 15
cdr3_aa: CASSLFLSGDTEAFF
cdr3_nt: TGTGCCAGCAGTTTATTCCTTTCCGGGGACACTGAAGCTTTCTTT

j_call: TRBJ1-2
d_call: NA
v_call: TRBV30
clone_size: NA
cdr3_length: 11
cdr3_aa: CAWSHSYGYTF
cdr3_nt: TGTGCCTGGAGTCACAGCTATGGCTACACCTTC

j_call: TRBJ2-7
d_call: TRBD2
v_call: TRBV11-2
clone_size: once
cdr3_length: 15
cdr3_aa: CASSPPDWEGYEQYF
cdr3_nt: TGTGCCAGCAGCCCCCCTGACTGGGAGGGCTACGAGCAGTACTTC

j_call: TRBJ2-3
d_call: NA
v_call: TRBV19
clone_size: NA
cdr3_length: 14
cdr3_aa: CASSEYRVEDTQYF
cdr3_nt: TGTGCCAGTAGTGAATACAGGGTGGAAGATACGCAGTATTTT

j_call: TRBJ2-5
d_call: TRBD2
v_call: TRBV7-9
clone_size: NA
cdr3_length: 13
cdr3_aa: CASSREVLETQYF
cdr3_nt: TGTGCCAGCAGCCGGGAGGTACTAGAGACCCAGTACTTC

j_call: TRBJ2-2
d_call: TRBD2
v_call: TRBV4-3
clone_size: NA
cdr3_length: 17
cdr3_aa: CASSYTRGVGSTGELFF
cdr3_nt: TGCGCCAGCAGCTATACCCGGGGGGTTGGGAGTACCGGGGAGCTGTTTTTT

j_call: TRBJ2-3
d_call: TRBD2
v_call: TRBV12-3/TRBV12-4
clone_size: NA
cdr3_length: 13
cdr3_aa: CASRGLSTDTQYF
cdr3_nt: TGTGCCAGCAGGGGACTAAGCACAGATACGCAGTATTTT

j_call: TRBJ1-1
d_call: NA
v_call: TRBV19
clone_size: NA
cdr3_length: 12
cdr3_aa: CASSIVDREAFF
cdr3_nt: TGTGCCAGTAGTATCGTCGACAGAGAAGCTTTCTTT

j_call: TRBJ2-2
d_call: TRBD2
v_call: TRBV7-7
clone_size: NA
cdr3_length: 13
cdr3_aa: CASSWEGSGELFF
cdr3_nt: TGTGCTAGCAGTTGGGAGGGGAGCGGGGAGCTGTTTTTT

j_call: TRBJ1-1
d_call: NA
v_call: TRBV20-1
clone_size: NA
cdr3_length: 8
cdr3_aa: CSARLGGW
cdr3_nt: TGCAGTGCTAGGCTGGGGGGTTGG

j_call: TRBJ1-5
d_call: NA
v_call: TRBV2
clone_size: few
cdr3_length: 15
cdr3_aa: CASSEALGSGQPQHF
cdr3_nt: TGTGCCAGCAGTGAAGCGCTGGGGAGCGGACAGCCCCAGCATTTT

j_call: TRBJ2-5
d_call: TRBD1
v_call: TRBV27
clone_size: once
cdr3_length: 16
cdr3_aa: CASSPSSDRGQETQYF
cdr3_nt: TGTGCCAGCAGTCCTTCGTCGGACAGGGGGCAAGAGACCCAGTACTTC

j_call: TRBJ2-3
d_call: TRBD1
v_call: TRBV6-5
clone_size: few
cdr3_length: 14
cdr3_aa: CASRGTGAADTQYF
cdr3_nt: TGTGCCAGCAGGGGGACAGGGGCAGCAGATACGCAGTATTTT

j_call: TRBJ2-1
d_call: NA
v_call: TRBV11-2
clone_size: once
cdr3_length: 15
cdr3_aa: CASSSPRGQYNEQFF
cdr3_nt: TGTGCCAGCAGCTCCCCACGCGGCCAGTACAATGAGCAGTTCTTC

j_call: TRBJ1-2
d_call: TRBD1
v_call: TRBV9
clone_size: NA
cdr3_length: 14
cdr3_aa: CASRPGGYGYGYTF
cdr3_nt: TGTGCCAGCAGACCAGGGGGCTATGGCTATGGCTACACCTTC

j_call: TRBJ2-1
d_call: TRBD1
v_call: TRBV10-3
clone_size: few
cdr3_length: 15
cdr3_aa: CAISEKTGGWNEQFF
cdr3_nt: TGTGCCATCAGTGAAAAGACAGGGGGGTGGAATGAGCAGTTCTTC

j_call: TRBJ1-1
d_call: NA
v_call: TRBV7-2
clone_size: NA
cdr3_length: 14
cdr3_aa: CASSFLGGNTEAFF
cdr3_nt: TGTGCCAGCAGCTTCCTCGGGGGGAACACTGAAGCTTTCTTT

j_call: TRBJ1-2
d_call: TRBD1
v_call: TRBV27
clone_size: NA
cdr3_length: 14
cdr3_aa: CASRGTGSFHGYTF
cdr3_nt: TGTGCCAGCAGGGGGACAGGGAGTTTCCATGGCTACACCTTC

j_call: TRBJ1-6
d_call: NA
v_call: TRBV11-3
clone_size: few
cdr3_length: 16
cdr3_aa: CASSLGGGTYNSPLHF
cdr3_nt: TGTGCCAGCAGCTTAGGGGGGGGTACCTATAATTCACCCCTCCACTTT